This T cell receptor beta chain is drawn from a study of T cell responses to AZD1222 COVID-19 vaccine. Measured with immunoSEQ multiplex PCR; TCRdb has only the in-frame clones, and not every one. The sample holds 140,000 to 150,000 clones, approximately 85% seen once. This clone was seen a few times. CDR1 and CDR2 (germline): LNHDA, SQIVND (reference sequence). Trimming removed 3 bases from V and 4 bases from J; junction bases left unmatched: 12. This CDR3 has 17 residues. The rearrangement joins TRBV19 to TRBJ1-5; 7 positions match TRBD1. The sequence came from an adult who received the MenACWY meningococcal vaccine as a control. The sample in question was peripheral blood, obtained 28 days after the second dose of the MenACWY control vaccine. The CDR3 sequence is CASSIDRARAVNQPQHF. The CDR3 DNA is TGTGCCAGTAGTATCGACAGGGCGCGGGCGGTGAATCAGCCCCAGCATTTT. The full variable domain, with the rest looked up from reference TRBV19 and TRBJ1-5, is DGGITQSPKYLFRKEGQNVTLSCEQNLNHDAMYWYRQDPGQGLRLIYYSQIVNDFQKGDIAEGYSVSREKKESFPLTVTSAQKNPTAFYLCASSIDRARAVNQPQHFGDGTRLSIL.